The present entry profiles one T cell receptor (beta chain) with its context. Its specificity is not known. The record originates from a study of cytomegalovirus exposure and HLA in healthy donors. Findings of the study overall: Sequence variants that were highly shared formed a cluster that was likely a sequencing artifact. In a later analysis, CMV-associated beta chains were mostly HLA-associated, it appeared.

V lost 6 bases and J lost 4; bases outside the gene matches: 6. CDR3 size: 14 residues. Germline values: CDR1 LNHDA, CDR2 SQIVND (reference sequence). A multiplex PCR was run with 60 Vbeta primers and 13 Jbeta primers. Measured with immunoSEQ multiplex PCR; TCRdb has only the in-frame clones, and not every one. This sample lists approximately 210,000 clones; its ten largest clones have under 1%. This chain links TRBV19 with TRBJ2-3; 8 nucleotides line up with TRBD2. This TCR was sampled from a woman aged 25 to 39 in good health and CMV-seropositive. The material sequenced was PBMCs. CDR3 residues: CASRWRGVSDTQYF. As DNA, the CDR3 is TGTGCCAGTAGGTGGCGGGGGGTCTCAGATACGCAGTATTTT.